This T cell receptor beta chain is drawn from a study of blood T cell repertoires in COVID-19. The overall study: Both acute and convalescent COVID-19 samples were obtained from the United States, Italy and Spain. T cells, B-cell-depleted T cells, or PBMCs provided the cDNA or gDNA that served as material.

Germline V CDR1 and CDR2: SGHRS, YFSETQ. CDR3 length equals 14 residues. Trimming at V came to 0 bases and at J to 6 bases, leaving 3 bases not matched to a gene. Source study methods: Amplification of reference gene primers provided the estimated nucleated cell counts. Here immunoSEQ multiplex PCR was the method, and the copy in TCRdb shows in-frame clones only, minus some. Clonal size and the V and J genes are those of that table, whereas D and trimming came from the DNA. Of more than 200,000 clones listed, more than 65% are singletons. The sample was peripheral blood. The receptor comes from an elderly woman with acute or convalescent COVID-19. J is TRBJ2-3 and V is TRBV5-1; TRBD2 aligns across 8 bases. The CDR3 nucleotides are TGCGCCAGCAGCTTGGCAGCGGGGGAGGATACGCAGTATTTT. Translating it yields CASSLAAGEDTQYF.